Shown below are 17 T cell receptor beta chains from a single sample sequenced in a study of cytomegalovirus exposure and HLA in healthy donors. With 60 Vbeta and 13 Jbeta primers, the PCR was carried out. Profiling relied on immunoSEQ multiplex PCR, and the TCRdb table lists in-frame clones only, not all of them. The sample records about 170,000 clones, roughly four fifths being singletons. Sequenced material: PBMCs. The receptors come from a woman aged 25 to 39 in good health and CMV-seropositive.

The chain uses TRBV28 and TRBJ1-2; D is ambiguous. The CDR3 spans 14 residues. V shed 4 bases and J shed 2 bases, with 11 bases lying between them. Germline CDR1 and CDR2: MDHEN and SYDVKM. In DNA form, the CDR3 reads TGTGCCAGCAGTTACGGGGTTGTGAACTATGGCTACACCTTC. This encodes CASSYGVVNYGYTF.

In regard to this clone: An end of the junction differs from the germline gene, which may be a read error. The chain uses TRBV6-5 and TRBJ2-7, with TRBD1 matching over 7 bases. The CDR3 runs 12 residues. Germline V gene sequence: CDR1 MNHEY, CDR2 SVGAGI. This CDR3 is CASRKETGTAHF. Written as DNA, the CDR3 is TGTGCCAGCAGGAAAGAGACCGGGACAGCTCACTTC.

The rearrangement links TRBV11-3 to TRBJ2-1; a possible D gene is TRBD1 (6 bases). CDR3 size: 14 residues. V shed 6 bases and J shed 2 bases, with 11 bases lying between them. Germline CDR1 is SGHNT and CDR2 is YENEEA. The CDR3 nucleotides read TGTGCCAGCAGTAGGACAGACGCCTACAATGAGCAGTTCTTC. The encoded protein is CASSRTDAYNEQFF.

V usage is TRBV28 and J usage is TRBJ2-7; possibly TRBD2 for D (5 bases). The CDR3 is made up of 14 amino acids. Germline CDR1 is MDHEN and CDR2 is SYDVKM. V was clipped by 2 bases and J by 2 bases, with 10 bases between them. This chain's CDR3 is CASSLRGLTYEQYF. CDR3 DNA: TGTGCCAGCAGTTTAAGAGGGCTCACCTACGAGCAGTACTTC.

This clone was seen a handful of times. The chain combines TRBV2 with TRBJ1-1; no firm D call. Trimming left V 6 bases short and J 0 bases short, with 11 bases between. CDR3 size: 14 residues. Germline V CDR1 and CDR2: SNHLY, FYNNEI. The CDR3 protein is CASSALLMNTEAFF. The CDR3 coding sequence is TGTGCCAGCAGCGCTCTTCTAATGAACACTGAAGCTTTCTTT.

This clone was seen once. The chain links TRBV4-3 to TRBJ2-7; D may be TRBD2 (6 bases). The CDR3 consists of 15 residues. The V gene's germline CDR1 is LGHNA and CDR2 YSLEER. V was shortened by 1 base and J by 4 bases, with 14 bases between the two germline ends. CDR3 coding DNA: TGCGCCAGCAGCCAAGGAGGAGGGGACCTTTACGAGCAGTACTTC. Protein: CASSQGGGDLYEQYF.

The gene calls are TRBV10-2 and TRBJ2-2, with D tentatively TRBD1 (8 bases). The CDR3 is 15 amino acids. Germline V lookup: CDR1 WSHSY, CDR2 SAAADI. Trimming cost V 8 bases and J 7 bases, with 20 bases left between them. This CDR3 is CASRDRGGQSGELFF. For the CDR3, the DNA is TGCGCCAGCCGAGACAGGGGAGGGCAGAGCGGGGAGCTGTTTTTT.

Written as DNA, the CDR3 is TGTGCCAGCAGTGGACTAGCGGGGACCTACGAGCAGTACTTC. As protein: CASSGLAGTYEQYF. The chain employs TRBV2 and TRBJ2-7, with 11 positions matching TRBD2. This CDR3 comprises 14 residues. CDR1 SNHLY and CDR2 FYNNEI come from the germline V gene. Trimming cost V 4 bases and J 2 bases; bases outside gene matches: 1. Looking up the rest from reference TRBV2 and TRBJ2-7 gives the full variable domain: EPEVTQTPSHQVTQMGQEVILRCVPISNHLYFYWYRQILGQKVEFLVSFYNNEISEKSEIFDDQFSVERPDGSNFTLKIRSTKLEDSAMYFCASSGLAGTYEQYFGPGTRLTVT.

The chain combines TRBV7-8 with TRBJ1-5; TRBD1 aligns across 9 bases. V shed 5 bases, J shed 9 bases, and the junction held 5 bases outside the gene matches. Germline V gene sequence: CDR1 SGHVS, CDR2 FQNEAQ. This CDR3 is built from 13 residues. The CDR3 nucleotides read TGTGCCAGCAGCCCCGGACAGGGGTTGCCCCAGCATTTT. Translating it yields CASSPGQGLPQHF.

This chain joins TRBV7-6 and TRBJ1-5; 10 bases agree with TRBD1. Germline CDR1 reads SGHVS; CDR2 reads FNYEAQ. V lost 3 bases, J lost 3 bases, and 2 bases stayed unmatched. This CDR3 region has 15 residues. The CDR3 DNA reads TGTGCCAGCAGCTTCGACAGGGGGCCCAATCAGCCCCAGCATTTT. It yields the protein CASSFDRGPNQPQHF.

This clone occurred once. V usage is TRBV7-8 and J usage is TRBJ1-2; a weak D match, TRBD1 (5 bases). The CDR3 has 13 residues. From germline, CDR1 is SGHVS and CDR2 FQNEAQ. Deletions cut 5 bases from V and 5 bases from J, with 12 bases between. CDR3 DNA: TGTGCCAGCAGCGCCGGGGGGACTTATGGCTACACCTTC. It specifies CASSAGGTYGYTF.

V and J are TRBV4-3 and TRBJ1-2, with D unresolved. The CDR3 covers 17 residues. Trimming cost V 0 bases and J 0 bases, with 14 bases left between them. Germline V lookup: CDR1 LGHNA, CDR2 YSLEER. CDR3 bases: TGCGCCAGCAGCCAAGACCCCGGAGGGAACGCTAACTATGGCTACACCTTC. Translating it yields CASSQDPGGNANYGYTF.

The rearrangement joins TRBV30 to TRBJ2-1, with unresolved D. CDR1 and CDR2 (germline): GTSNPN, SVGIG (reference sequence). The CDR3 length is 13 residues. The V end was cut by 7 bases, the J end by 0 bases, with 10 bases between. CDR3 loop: CALSASSYNEQFF. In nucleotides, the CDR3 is TGTGCCTTAAGCGCGAGCTCCTACAATGAGCAGTTCTTC.

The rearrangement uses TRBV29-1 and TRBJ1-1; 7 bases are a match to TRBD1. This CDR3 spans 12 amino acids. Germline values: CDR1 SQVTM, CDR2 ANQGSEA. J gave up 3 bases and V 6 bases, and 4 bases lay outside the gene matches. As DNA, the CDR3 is TGCAGCGTGACCAGGGGGGACACTGAAGCTTTCTTT. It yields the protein CSVTRGDTEAFF.

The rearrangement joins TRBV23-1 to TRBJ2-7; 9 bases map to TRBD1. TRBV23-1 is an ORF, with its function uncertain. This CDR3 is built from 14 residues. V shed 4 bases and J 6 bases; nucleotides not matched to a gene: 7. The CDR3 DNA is TGCGCCAGCAGTCCCGGGACAGGGAGGTGCGAGCAGTACTTC. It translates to CASSPGTGRCEQYF.

CDR3 protein: CASCKDGGPAGYTF. CDR3 nucleotides: TGTGCCAGCTGCAAGGACGGGGGGCCGGCTGGCTACACCTTC. The V call is TRBV2, the J call TRBJ1-2; a possible D gene is TRBD1 (6 bases). The CDR3 has 14 amino acids. V lost 8 bases and J lost 7, with 20 bases in between. Per germline, CDR1 SNHLY and CDR2 FYNNEI.

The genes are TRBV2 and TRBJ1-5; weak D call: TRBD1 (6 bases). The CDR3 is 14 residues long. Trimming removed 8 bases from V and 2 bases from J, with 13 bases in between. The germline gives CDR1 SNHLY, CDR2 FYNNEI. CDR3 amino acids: CASGGRGGNQPQHF. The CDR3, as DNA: TGTGCCAGCGGGGGGCGGGGGGGCAATCAGCCCCAGCATTTT.